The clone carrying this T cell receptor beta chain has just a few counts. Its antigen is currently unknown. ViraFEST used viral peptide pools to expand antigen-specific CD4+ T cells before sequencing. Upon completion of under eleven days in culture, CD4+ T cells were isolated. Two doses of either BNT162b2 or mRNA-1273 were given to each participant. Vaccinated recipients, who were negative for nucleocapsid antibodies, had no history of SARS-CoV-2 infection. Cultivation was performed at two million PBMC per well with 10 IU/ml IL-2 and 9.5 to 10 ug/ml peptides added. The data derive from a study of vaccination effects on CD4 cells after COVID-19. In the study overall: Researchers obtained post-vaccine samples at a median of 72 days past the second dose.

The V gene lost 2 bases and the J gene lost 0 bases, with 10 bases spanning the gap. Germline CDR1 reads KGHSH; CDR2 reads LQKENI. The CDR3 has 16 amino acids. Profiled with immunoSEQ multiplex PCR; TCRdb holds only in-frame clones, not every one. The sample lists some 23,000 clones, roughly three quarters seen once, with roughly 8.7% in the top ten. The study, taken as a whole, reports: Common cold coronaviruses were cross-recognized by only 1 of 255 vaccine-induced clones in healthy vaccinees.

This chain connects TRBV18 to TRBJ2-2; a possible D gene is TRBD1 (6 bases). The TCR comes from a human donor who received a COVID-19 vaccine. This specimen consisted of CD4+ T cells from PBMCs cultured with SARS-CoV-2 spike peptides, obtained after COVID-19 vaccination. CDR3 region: CASSPWDITNTGELFF. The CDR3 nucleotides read TGTGCCAGCTCACCATGGGACATAACGAACACCGGGGAGCTGTTTTTT.